Included here is one T cell receptor (beta chain) sequence, with context. Antigen unknown. The method was immunoSEQ multiplex PCR; TCRdb's version includes in-frame clones alone and lacks a portion of them. Found here are some 25,000 clones, 85% to 95% of them singletons; the top ten hold approximately 0.5%. The data were taken from a study of graft-versus-host responses after intestinal transplantation. Looking at the study overall: Recipients uniformly received anti-thymocyte globulin induction, followed by tacrolimus and steroids for roughly 3 years.

Points from the study as a whole: Where graft-donor T cell macrochimerism was present, patients had high graft-versus-host to host-versus-graft clonal ratios in allografts. Detection of GvH clones occurred in recipient marrow, and some had their first appearance in ileum or blood.

The germline V and J ends were trimmed by 1 base and 3 bases, with 4 bases remaining between them. Germline V CDR1 and CDR2: SNHLY, FYNNEI. This CDR3 spans 12 amino acids. Material: PBMCs, obtained 18 days after transplant. The sequence derives from a human patient who received an intestinal transplant, so some T cells may come from the graft donor. V and J are TRBV2 and TRBJ2-7, with D uncertain. The CDR3 DNA is TGTGCCAGCAGTGAAGAGCTCTACGAGCAGTACTTC. The encoded protein is CASSEELYEQYF.